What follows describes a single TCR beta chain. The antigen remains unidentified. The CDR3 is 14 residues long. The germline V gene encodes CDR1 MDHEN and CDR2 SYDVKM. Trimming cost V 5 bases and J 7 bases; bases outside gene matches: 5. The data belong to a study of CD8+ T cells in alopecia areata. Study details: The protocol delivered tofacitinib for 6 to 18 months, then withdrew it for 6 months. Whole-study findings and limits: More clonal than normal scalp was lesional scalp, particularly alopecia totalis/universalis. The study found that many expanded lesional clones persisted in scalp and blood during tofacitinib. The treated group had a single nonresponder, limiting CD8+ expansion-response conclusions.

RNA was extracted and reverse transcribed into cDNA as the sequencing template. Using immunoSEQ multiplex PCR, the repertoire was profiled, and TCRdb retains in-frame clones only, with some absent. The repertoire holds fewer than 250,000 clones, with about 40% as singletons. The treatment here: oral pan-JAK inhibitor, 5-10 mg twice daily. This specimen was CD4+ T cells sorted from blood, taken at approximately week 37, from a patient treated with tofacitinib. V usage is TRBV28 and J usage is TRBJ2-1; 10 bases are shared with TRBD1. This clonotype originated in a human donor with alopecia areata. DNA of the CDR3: TGTGCCAGCAGTCAGGGACAGGGGTGGAATGAGCAGTTCTTC. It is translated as CASSQGQGWNEQFF.